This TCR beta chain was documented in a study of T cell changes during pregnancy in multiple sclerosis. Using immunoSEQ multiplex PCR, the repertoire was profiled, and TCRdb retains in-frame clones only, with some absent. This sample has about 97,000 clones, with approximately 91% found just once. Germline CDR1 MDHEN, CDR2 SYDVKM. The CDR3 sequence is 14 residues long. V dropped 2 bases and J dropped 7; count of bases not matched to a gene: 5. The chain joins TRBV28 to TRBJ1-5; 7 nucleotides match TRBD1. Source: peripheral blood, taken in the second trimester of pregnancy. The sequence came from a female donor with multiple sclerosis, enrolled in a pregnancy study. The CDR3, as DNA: TGTGCCAGCAGTTTAGTTACAGGGGTCCAGCCCCAGCATTTT. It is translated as CASSLVTGVQPQHF. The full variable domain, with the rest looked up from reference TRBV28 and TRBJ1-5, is DVKVTQSSRYLVKRTGEKVFLECVQDMDHENMFWYRQDPGLGLRLIYFSYDVKMKEKGDIPEGYSVSREKKERFSLILESASTNQTSMYLCASSLVTGVQPQHFGDGTRLSIL.